This T cell receptor (beta chain) was recovered during a study of post-analysis software for immune sequencing data. Study details: Both relapsing-remitting and secondary progressive multiple sclerosis featured among the disease courses, as did progressive-relapsing multiple sclerosis.

Study-level points and caveats: Same-batch samples co-clustered strongly by F measure. Patients carried a handful of TRBV segments more frequently than controls did, and TRBV5-6, TRBV5-1 and TRBV20-1 were among them. People with multiple sclerosis had a significantly lower normalized Chao1 diversity than controls did.

Each TCR beta cDNA library carried unique molecular identifiers. TCRdb passed the PCR reads through MiXCR, listing each CDR3 protein once. This sample has around 440,000 distinct CDR3 sequences; around 40% occur once, and the top ten carry around 10%. Turning to this clonotype: Its antigen is unknown.

The CDR3 consists of 15 residues. Trimming shortened V by 2 bases and J by 2 bases, and 13 bases separated the two germline ends. CDR1 is MNHEY and CDR2 is SVGAGI in the germline V gene. This sequence was found in a girl aged 5 to 17 with multiple sclerosis. The chain employs TRBV6-5 and TRBJ2-7; a possible D gene is TRBD1 (6 bases). The sample taken for sequencing was blood. CDR3 sequence (DNA): TGTGCCAGCAGTTACGATAGGGACAAGACCTACGAGCAGTACTTC. Protein: CASSYDRDKTYEQYF.